The 24 T cell receptor beta chains below were found in one sample sequenced in a study of Ad26.COV2.S vaccination and SARS-CoV-2 variants. Produced via immunoSEQ multiplex PCR; TCRdb's table is partial and in-frame only. The sample consists of about 680,000 clones, approximately 88% of them appearing once. The treatment is: about 20 received Ad26.COV2.S at low or high dose, single or two shots; 5 received placebo; per-sample allocation not given. Day 63 following the first vaccine or placebo injection was when the samples were taken. The input for sequencing was peripheral blood, taken in a trial of Ad26.COV2.S vaccine versus placebo. Source of these receptors: a person aged 18-60 years who received the Ad26.COV2.S COVID-19 vaccine or a placebo.

This clone was seen once. The V gene is TRBV12-3 or TRBV12-4, the J gene TRBJ2-7, with D unresolved. The CDR3 has 12 residues. The V end lost 3 bases, the J end lost 3 bases, and 6 bases lay between the germline ends. The DNA for the CDR3 is TGTGCCAGCAGTTTTGGAGACTACGAGCAGTACTTC. It yields the protein CASSFGDYEQYF.

The V call is TRBV27, the J call TRBJ2-3; D not certain. The germline V and J ends were trimmed by 8 bases and 1 base, with 4 bases remaining between them. This CDR3 has 11 amino acids. CDR1 MNHEY and CDR2 SMNVEV come from the germline V gene (reference sequence). CDR3 in DNA: TGTGCCAGCGAGGGCACAGATACGCAGTATTTT. Translated, it gives CASEGTDTQYF.

This clone was found once. J is TRBJ1-5 and V is TRBV6-1; TRBD1 agrees at 7 bases. Germline assignment: CDR1 MNHNS and CDR2 SASEGT. The CDR3 is 16 amino acids. The trim removed 2 bases at V and 3 bases at J, leaving 7 bases unmatched. The CDR3 protein is CASSERRDRDNQPQHF. CDR3 nucleotide sequence: TGTGCCAGCAGTGAAAGGAGAGACAGGGACAATCAGCCCCAGCATTTT.

The V gene is TRBV24-1, the J gene TRBJ2-2, with D perhaps matching TRBD2 (5 bases). Germline-derived CDR1 and CDR2 are KGHDR and SFDVKD. This CDR3 has 16 residues. The germline V and J ends were trimmed by 3 bases and 0 bases, with 10 bases remaining between them. CDR3 residues: CATSDRGPSNTGELFF. As DNA, the CDR3 is TGTGCCACCAGTGATCGCGGGCCCTCGAACACCGGGGAGCTGTTTTTT.

CDR3 in amino acids: CASSGRPPSTDTQYF. In nucleotides, the CDR3 is TGTGCCAGCTCCGGCAGGCCCCCTAGCACAGATACGCAGTATTTT. V is TRBV27 and J is TRBJ2-3; D unresolved. Germline V lookup: CDR1 MNHEY, CDR2 SMNVEV (reference sequence). The V end was cut by 8 bases, the J end by 0 bases, with 15 bases between. The CDR3 totals 15 residues.

Only a few counts were recorded for this clone. The chain uses TRBV5-4 and TRBJ2-2; TRBD2 aligns across 12 bases. With V trimmed by 5 bases and J by 3 bases, 5 bases remained unmatched. This CDR3 comprises 16 residues. Germline V gene sequence: CDR1 SGHNT, CDR2 YYREEE (reference sequence). CDR3 amino acids: CASSYLAGGDTGELFF. CDR3 in DNA: TGTGCCAGCAGTTATCTAGCGGGAGGGGACACCGGGGAGCTGTTTTTT.

The chain couples TRBV5-1 to TRBJ2-1; D is undetermined. The CDR3 contains 12 residues. CDR1 and CDR2 (germline): SGHRS, YFSETQ. The germline V and J ends were trimmed by 1 base and 10 bases, with 9 bases remaining between them. The CDR3 region is CASSLPSREQFF. The CDR3 DNA follows: TGCGCCAGCAGCTTGCCTTCTCGGGAGCAGTTCTTC.

The gene calls are TRBV5-6 and TRBJ2-1; no reliable D call. The CDR3 sequence is 11 residues long. Germline V gives CDR1 SGHDT, CDR2 YYEEEE. The ends were cut back, 3 bases at V and 7 bases at J, with 5 bases in the middle. The CDR3 DNA reads as TGTGCCAGCAGCTGGTCGAATGAGCAGTTCTTC. This sequence encodes CASSWSNEQFF. The full variable domain, its missing parts supplied by reference TRBV5-6 and TRBJ2-1, is DAGVTQSPTHLIKTRGQQVTLRCSPKSGHDTVSWYQQALGQGPQFIFQYYEEEERQRGNFPDRFSGHQFPNYSSELNVNALLLGDSALYLCASSWSNEQFFGPGTRLTVL.

Of note for this clone: The sample holds other DNA sequences that translate to the same CDR3. The V and J genes are TRBV12-3 or TRBV12-4 and TRBJ1-4; no clear D gene. The CDR3 extends over 12 amino acids. Trimming stripped 5 bases from V and 8 bases from J, with 9 bases between. The CDR3 DNA sequence: TGTGCCAGCAGTAGCCGACGGGAAAAACTGTTTTTT. Its translation is CASSSRREKLFF.

The J gene is TRBJ2-5, the V gene TRBV19; 7 bases map to TRBD2. Losses at the gene ends were 5 bases for V and 5 bases for J; bases not matched to a gene: 5. Per germline, CDR1 LNHDA and CDR2 SQIVND (reference sequence). This CDR3 is built from 13 residues. CDR3 protein: CASSSGGMETQYF. The CDR3 DNA follows: TGTGCCAGTAGTTCCGGGGGGATGGAGACCCAGTACTTC.

V gene TRBV15 combines with J gene TRBJ2-1; D gene unclear. Germline loops: CDR1 LNHNV, CDR2 YYDKDF (reference sequence). The ends were cut back, 4 bases at V and 9 bases at J, with 19 bases in the middle. CDR3 length: 15 amino acids. In nucleotides, the CDR3 is TGTGCCACCAGCATGGGTTGGAACTCCATCAGTGAGCAGTTCTTC. It yields the protein CATSMGWNSISEQFF.

This sequence joins TRBV6-4 and TRBJ1-1; no firm D call. CDR1 is MRHNA, CDR2 SNTAGT, per germline. V was pared by 2 bases and J by 2 bases, with 6 bases between. CDR3 length: 13 residues. The CDR3 region has the DNA TGTGCCAGCAGTGACCAAATTAACACTGAAGCTTTCTTT. Translating it yields CASSDQINTEAFF.

This sequence joins TRBV7-8 and TRBJ2-3; possibly TRBD1 for D (6 bases). Germline V gene data show CDR1 as SGHVS and CDR2 as FQNEAQ. The CDR3 extends over 17 amino acids. V lost 3 bases and J lost 2, with 18 bases in between. CDR3 nucleotides: TGTGCCAGCAGCTTTAGGACCGGGACACCCCACACAGATACGCAGTATTTT. Translation: CASSFRTGTPHTDTQYF.

The chain joins TRBV4-1 to TRBJ2-1, with TRBD2 matching 13 bases. CDR3 size: 18 residues. Germline-derived CDR1 and CDR2 are MGHRA and YSYEKL. V shed 4 bases and J 2 bases; nucleotides not matched to a gene: 8. In DNA form, the CDR3 reads TGCGCCAGCAGCCGGCAAATACTAGCGGGGGGGACCTACAATGAGCAGTTCTTC. Protein product: CASSRQILAGGTYNEQFF.

The rearrangement links TRBV7-9 to TRBJ2-7; D tentatively reads TRBD1 or TRBD2 (5 bases each). This CDR3 has 13 residues. In germline, CDR1 is SEHNR, CDR2 FQNEAQ (reference sequence). V lost 3 bases and J 7 bases, leaving 13 bases between the germline ends. The CDR3 nucleotides are TGTGCCAGCAGCTTGCAGGGTTCGGGGGAGCAGTACTTC. This gives the protein CASSLQGSGEQYF.

This clone was seen only a few times. The chain employs TRBV11-2 and TRBJ1-1, with D tentatively TRBD1 (5 bases). The V end was cut by 3 bases, the J end by 4 bases, with 15 bases between. The CDR3 consists of 15 residues. CDR1 is SGHAT and CDR2 is FQNNGV in the germline V gene. The CDR3 DNA reads as TGTGCCAGCAGCTTTGGGACGGGGATGGGCACTGAAGCTTTCTTT. Translating gives CASSFGTGMGTEAFF.

This chain joins TRBV21-1 and TRBJ1-4. TRBV21-1 is shown as a pseudogene. The CDR3 sequence is 13 residues long. The CDR3 region has the DNA TGTGCCAGGTTAGGAGAGCCTAATGAAAAACTGTTTTTT. As protein: CARLGEPNEKLFF.

The chain employs TRBV5-1 and TRBJ2-4, with D unresolved. The V gene lost 0 bases and the J gene lost 8 bases, with 6 bases spanning the gap. Germline V lookup: CDR1 SGHRS, CDR2 YFSETQ. CDR3 length equals 12 residues. The CDR3 coding sequence is TGCGCCAGCAGCTTGGGGGGTGACATTCAGTACTTC. Its translation: CASSLGGDIQYF.

Remarks on this clone: The same CDR3 can be traced to other DNA sequences in this sample. The chain uses TRBV18 and TRBJ2-3, with 12 bases lining up with TRBD2. J lost 1 base, V lost 6 bases, and 5 bases had no gene match. This CDR3 contains 16 residues. CDR1 is KGHSH, CDR2 LQKENI, per germline. The DNA of the CDR3 is TGTGCCAGCTCGGGACTAGCGGGCGGAGGCACAGATACGCAGTATTTT. Protein: CASSGLAGGGTDTQYF.

This rearrangement joins TRBV11-3 to TRBJ2-3; TRBD2 matches 12 bases. The CDR3 runs to 16 residues. The V segment lost 5 bases and the J segment 0 bases; nucleotides outside the gene matches: 3. Germline-derived CDR1 and CDR2 are SGHNT and YENEEA. The CDR3 reads CASSAGTSGSTDTQYF. Here the CDR3 DNA reads TGTGCCAGCAGCGCCGGGACTAGCGGGAGCACAGATACGCAGTATTTT.

This rearrangement joins TRBV10-3 to TRBJ2-6, with D tentatively TRBD2 (5 bases). The CDR3 sequence is 14 residues long. Per the germline V gene, CDR1 is ENHRY and CDR2 is SYGVKD. Trimming pared 8 bases from V and 1 base from J, leaving 9 bases between. As DNA, the CDR3 is TGTGCCATCCGGGGAGCGTCTGGGGCCAACGTCCTGACTTTC. Its protein is CAIRGASGANVLTF.

This chain joins TRBV19 and TRBJ2-2; D perhaps matches TRBD1 (5 bases). The V gene lost 5 bases and the J gene lost 2 bases, with 12 bases spanning the gap. Per the germline V gene, CDR1 is LNHDA and CDR2 is SQIVND (reference sequence). The CDR3 is 15 amino acids. CDR3 coding DNA: TGTGCCAGTAGTGTTTCAGGGTATAACACCGGGGAGCTGTTTTTT. As protein: CASSVSGYNTGELFF. Full variable domain (missing parts from reference TRBV19 and TRBJ2-2): DGGITQSPKYLFRKEGQNVTLSCEQNLNHDAMYWYRQDPGQGLRLIYYSQIVNDFQKGDIAEGYSVSREKKESFPLTVTSAQKNPTAFYLCASSVSGYNTGELFFGEGSRLTVL.

The rearrangement uses TRBV9 and TRBJ2-1, with TRBD2 as a possible D gene (5 bases). The germline gives CDR1 SGDLS, CDR2 YYNGEE. This CDR3 has 15 residues. V dropped 0 bases and J dropped 7 bases, with 14 bases sitting between them. CDR3 protein: CASSVAAGGWNEQFF. The CDR3 DNA reads as TGTGCCAGCAGCGTAGCGGCGGGTGGGTGGAATGAGCAGTTCTTC.

The chain has TRBV11-3 and TRBJ2-3; D gene ambiguous. Germline CDR1 reads SGHNT; CDR2 reads YENEEA. V gave up 0 bases and J gave up 5 bases, with 6 bases separating them. The CDR3 runs to 13 residues. CDR3 sequence: CASSLDAKDTQYF. The CDR3 bases are TGTGCCAGCAGCTTAGATGCCAAAGATACGCAGTATTTT.